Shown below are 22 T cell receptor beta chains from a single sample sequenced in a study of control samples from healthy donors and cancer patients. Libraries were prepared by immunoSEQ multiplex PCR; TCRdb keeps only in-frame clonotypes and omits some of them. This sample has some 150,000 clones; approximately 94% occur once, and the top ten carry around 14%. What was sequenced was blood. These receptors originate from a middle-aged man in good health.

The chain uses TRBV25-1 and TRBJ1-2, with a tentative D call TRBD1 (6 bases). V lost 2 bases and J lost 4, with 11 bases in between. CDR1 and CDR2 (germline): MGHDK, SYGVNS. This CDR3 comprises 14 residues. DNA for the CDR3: TGTGCCAGCAGTGAAGAGGGGGGGAGCTATGGCTACACCTTC. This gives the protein CASSEEGGSYGYTF.

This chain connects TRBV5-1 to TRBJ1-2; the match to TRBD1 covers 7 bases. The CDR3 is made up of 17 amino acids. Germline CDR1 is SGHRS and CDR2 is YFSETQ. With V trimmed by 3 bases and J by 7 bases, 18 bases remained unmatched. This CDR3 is CASSSGPRTGGTSGYTF. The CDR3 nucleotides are TGCGCCAGCAGCTCGGGGCCCCGGACAGGAGGGACTTCTGGCTACACCTTC.

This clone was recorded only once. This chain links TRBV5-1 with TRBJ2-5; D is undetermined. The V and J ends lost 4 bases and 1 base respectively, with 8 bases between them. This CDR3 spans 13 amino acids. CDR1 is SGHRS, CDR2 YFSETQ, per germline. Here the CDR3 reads CASSQSFQETQYF. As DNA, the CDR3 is TGCGCCAGCAGCCAGAGTTTCCAAGAGACCCAGTACTTC.

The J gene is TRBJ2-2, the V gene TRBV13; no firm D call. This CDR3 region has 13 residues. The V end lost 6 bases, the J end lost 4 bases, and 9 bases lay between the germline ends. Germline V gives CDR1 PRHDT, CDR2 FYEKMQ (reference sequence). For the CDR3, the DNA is TGTGCCAGCAGATATTTTGGCACCGGGGAGCTGTTTTTT. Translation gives CASRYFGTGELFF.

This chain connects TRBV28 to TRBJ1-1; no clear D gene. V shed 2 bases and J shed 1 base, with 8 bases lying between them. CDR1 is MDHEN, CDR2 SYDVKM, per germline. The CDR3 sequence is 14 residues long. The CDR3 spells CASSLGRTNTEAFF. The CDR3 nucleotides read TGTGCCAGCAGTTTAGGGCGGACGAACACTGAAGCTTTCTTT.

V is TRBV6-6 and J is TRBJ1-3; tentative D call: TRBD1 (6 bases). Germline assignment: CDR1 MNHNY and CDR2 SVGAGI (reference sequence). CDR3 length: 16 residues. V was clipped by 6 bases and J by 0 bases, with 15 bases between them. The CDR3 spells CASSTGPSLSGNTIYF. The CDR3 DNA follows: TGTGCCAGCAGCACAGGGCCATCCCTCTCTGGAAACACCATATATTTT.

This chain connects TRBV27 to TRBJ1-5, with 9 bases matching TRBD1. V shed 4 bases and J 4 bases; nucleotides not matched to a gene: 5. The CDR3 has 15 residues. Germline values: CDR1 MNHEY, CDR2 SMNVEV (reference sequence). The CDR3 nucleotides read TGTGCCAGCAGTTCGACCGGGACAGGGAATCAGCCCCAGCATTTT. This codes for CASSSTGTGNQPQHF.

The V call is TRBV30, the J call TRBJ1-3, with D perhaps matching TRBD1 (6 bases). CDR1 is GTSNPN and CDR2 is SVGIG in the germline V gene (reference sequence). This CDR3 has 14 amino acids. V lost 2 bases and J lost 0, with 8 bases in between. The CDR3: CAWSKGGSGNTIYF. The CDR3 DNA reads TGTGCCTGGAGTAAAGGGGGCTCTGGAAACACCATATATTTT.

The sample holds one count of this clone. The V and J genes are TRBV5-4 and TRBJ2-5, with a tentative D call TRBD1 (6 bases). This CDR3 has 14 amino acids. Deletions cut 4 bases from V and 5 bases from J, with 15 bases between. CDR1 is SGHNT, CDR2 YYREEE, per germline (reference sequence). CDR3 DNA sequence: TGTGCCAGCAGCGGGGGCCGGGATCTGGAGACCCAGTACTTC. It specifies CASSGGRDLETQYF. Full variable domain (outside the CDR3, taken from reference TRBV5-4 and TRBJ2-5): ETGVTQSPTHLIKTRGQQVTLRCSSQSGHNTVSWYQQALGQGPQFIFQYYREEENGRGNFPPRFSGLQFPNYSSELNVNALELDDSALYLCASSGGRDLETQYFGPGTRLLVL.

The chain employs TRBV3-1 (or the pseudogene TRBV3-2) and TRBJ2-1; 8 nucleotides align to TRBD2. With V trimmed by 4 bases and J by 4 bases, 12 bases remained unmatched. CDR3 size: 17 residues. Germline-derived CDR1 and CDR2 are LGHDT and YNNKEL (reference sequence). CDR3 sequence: CASSPSVALAGYNEQFF. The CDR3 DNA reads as TGTGCCAGCAGCCCTTCCGTAGCGCTAGCGGGTTACAATGAGCAGTTCTTC.

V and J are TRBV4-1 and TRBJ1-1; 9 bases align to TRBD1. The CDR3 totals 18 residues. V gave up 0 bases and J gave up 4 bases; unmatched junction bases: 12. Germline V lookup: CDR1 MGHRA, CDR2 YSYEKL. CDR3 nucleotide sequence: TGCGCCAGCAGCCAAGAAGCCCTGGGGCGGACAGGGGCCACTGAAGCTTTCTTT. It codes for CASSQEALGRTGATEAFF.

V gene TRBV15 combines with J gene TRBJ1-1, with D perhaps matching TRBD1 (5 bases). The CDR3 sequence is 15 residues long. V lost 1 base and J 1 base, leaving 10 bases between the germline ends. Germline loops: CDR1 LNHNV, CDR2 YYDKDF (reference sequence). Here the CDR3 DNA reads TGTGCCACCAGCAGAGGGGAGGGGTCGAACACTGAAGCTTTCTTT. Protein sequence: CATSRGEGSNTEAFF. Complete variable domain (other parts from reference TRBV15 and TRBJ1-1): DAMVIQNPRYQVTQFGKPVTLSCSQTLNHNVMYWYQQKSSQAPKLLFHYYDKDFNNEADTPDNFQSRRPNTSFCFLDIRSPGLGDTAMYLCATSRGEGSNTEAFFGQGTRLTVV.

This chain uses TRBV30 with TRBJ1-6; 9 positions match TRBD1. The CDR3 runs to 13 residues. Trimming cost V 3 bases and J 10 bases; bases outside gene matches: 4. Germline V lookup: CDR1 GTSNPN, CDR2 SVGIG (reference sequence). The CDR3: CAWRRDRDSPLHF. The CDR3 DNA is TGTGCCTGGAGACGGGACAGGGACTCACCCCTCCACTTT.

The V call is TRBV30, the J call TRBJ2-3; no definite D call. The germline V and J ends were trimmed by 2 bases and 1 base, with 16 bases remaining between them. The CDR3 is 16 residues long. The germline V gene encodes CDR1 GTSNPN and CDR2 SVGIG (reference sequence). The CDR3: CAWSFFRQEGTDTQYF. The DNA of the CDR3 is TGTGCCTGGAGTTTCTTCCGGCAGGAAGGCACAGATACGCAGTATTTT.

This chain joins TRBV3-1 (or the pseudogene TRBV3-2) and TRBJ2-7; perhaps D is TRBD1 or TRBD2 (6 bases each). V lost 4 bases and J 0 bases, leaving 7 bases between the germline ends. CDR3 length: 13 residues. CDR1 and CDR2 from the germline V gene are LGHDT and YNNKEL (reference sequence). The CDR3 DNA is TGTGCCAGCAGCCGGGGGGCCTCCTACGAGCAGTACTTC. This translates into CASSRGASYEQYF.

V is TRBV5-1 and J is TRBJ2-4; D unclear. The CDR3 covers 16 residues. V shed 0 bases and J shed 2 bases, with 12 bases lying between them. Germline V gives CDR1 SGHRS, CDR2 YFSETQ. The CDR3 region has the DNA TGCGCCAGCAGCTTGGGTGGAGCCTTAACCAAAAACATTCAGTACTTC. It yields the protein CASSLGGALTKNIQYF.

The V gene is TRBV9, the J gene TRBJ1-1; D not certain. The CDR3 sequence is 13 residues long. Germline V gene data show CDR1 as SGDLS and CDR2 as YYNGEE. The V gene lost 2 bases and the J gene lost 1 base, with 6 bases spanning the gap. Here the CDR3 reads CASSVQGNTEAFF. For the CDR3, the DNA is TGTGCCAGCAGCGTCCAAGGGAACACTGAAGCTTTCTTT.

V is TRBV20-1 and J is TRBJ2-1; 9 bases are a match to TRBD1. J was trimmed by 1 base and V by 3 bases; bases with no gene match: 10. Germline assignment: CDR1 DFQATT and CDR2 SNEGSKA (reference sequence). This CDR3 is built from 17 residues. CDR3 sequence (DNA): TGCAGTGCTAGTTTTTACGGGACAGGGCCTTCCTACAATGAGCAGTTCTTC. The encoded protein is CSASFYGTGPSYNEQFF.

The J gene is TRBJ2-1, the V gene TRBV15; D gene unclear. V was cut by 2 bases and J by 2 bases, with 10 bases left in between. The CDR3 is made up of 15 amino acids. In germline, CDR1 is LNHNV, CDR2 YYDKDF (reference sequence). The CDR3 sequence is CATSRKAGPYNEQFF. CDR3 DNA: TGTGCCACCAGCAGAAAAGCAGGCCCCTACAATGAGCAGTTCTTC.

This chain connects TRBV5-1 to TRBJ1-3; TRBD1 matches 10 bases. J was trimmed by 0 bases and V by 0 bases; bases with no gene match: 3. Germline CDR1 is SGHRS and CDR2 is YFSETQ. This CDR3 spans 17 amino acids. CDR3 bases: TGCGCCAGCAGCTTGGGACAGGGGGCCCACTCTGGAAACACCATATATTTT. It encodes CASSLGQGAHSGNTIYF.

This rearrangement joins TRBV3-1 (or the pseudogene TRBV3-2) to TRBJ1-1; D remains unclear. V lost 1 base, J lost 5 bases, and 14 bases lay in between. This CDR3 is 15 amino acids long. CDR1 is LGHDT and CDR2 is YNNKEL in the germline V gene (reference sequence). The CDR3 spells CASSQVLSSETEAFF. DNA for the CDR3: TGTGCCAGCAGCCAAGTTCTCAGTTCAGAGACTGAAGCTTTCTTT.

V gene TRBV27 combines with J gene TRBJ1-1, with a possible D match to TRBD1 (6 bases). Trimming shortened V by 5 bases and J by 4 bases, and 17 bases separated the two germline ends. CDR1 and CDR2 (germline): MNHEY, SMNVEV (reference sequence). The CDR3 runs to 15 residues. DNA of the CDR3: TGTGCCAGCAGTCCCCTTTGGGGGCAGAGCACTGAAGCTTTCTTT. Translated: CASSPLWGQSTEAFF.